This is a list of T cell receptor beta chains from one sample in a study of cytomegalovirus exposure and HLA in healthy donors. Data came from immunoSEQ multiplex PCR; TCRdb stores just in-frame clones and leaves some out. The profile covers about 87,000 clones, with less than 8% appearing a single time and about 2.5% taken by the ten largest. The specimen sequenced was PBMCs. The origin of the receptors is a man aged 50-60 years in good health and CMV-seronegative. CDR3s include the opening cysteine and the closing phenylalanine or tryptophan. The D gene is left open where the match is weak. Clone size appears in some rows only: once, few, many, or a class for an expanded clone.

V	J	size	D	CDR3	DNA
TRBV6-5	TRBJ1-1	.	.	CASSREFPYTEAFF	TGTGCCAGCAGTAGGGAGTTCCCGTACACTGAAGCTTTCTTT
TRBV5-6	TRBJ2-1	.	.	CASSLVGSSYNEQFF	TGTGCCAGCAGCTTGGTCGGGAGCTCCTACAATGAGCAGTTCTTC
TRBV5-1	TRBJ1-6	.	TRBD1	CASSSGTENSPLHF	TGCGCCAGCAGTTCCGGGACAGAGAATTCACCCCTCCACTTT
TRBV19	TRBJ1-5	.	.	CASRSRVGQPQHF	TGTGCCAGTAGAAGCAGGGTGGGGCAGCCCCAGCATTTT
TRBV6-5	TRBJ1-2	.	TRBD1	CASRDRGRHGYTF	TGTGCCAGCAGGGACAGGGGGCGGCATGGCTACACCTTC
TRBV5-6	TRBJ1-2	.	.	CASRGLQQDGYTF	TGTGCCAGCAGGGGACTCCAGCAGGATGGCTACACCTTC
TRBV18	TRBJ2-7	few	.	CASSPSVGEQYF	TGTGCCAGCTCACCTTCGGTTGGCGAGCAGTACTTC
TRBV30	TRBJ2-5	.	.	CAWSAPGLLETQYF	TGTGCCTGGAGTGCCCCGGGACTCCTGGAGACCCAGTACTTC
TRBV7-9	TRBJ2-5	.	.	CASSSQGLQETQYF	TGTGCCAGCAGCTCCCAGGGGCTCCAAGAGACCCAGTACTTC
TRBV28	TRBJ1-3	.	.	CASTPDSSAGFSGNTIYF	TGTGCCAGCACCCCCGATTCTAGCGCAGGATTCTCTGGAAACACCATATATTTT
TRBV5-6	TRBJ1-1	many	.	CASSLVTGGAFF	TGTGCCAGCAGCTTGGTGACAGGAGGAGCTTTCTTT
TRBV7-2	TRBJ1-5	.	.	CASSSGDISNQPQHF	TGTGCCAGCAGCTCCGGGGATATTAGCAATCAGCCCCAGCATTTT
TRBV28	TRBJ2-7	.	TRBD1	CASSFDRELYEQYF	TGTGCCAGCAGTTTCGACAGGGAACTCTACGAGCAGTACTTC
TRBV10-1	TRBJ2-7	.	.	CASSPLDGGSLFYEQYF	TGCGCCAGCAGTCCTCTTGATGGGGGGTCCCTATTCTACGAGCAGTACTTC
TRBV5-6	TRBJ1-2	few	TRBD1	CASSLGGQGAAMDGYTF	TGTGCCAGCAGCTTGGGGGGACAGGGGGCGGCAATGGACGGCTACACCTTC
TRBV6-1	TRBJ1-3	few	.	CASRERGFSGNTIYF	TGTGCCAGCAGAGAGCGGGGGTTCTCTGGAAACACCATATATTTT
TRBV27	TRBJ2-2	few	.	CASSLFPGLSGELFF	TGTGCCAGCAGTTTATTCCCAGGGTTATCCGGGGAGCTGTTTTTT
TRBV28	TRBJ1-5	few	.	CASSPKPDQPQHF	TGTGCCAGCAGTCCAAAACCGGATCAGCCCCAGCATTTT
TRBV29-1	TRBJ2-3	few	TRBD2	CSSRTSGRGDTQYF	TGCAGCAGCCGGACTAGCGGGAGGGGAGATACGCAGTATTTT
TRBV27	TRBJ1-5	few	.	CASSLSRGGQPQHF	TGTGCCAGCAGTTTATCAAGGGGAGGCCAGCCCCAGCATTTT
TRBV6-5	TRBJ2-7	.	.	CASSYGQGSVYEQYF	TGTGCCAGCAGTTACGGGCAGGGAAGCGTGTACGAGCAGTACTTC
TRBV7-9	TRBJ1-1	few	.	CASSLAGWAEAFF	TGTGCCAGCAGTCTAGCGGGGTGGGCTGAAGCTTTCTTT
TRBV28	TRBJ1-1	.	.	CASGGQNTEAFF	TGTGCCAGCGGTGGACAGAACACTGAAGCTTTCTTT
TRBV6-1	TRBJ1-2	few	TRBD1	CASSGRQGGGYTF	TGTGCCAGCAGTGGACGACAGGGTGGTGGCTACACCTTC
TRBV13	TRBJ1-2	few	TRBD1	CASSPKTGAGNYGYTF	TGTGCCAGCAGCCCGAAGACAGGGGCGGGGAACTATGGCTACACCTTC
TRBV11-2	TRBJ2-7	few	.	CASSQGHFGTYEQYF	TGTGCCAGCAGCCAGGGACACTTTGGTACCTACGAGCAGTACTTC
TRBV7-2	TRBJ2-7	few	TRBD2	CASSLASGRTYEQYF	TGTGCCAGCAGCTTAGCTAGCGGGAGAACCTACGAGCAGTACTTC
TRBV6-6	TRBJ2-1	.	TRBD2	CASETSGSKNEQFF	TGTGCCAGCGAGACTAGCGGGAGTAAAAATGAGCAGTTCTTC